Included here is one TCR beta chain sequence, with context. Its specificity is not known. This sample was taken from a study of shared clonotypes between healthy human individuals. Across the study: CD4 naive and memory got three plates each, CD8 naive two, CD8 memory one.

Genomic DNA (from each subset) was split evenly across several immunoSEQ plates. Measured with immunoSEQ multiplex PCR; TCRdb has only the in-frame clones, and not every one. The sample has about 2.1 million clones, roughly 93% seen once. As defined, naive CD8 cells were CD45RO-negative and positively selected for CCR7, with terminally differentiated effector memory CD45RA+ cells excluded. Study-level findings and limits: Lower generation probabilities were found for non-shared clonotypes than for those shared by all four donors.

CDR1 is SGHTS, CDR2 YDEGEE, per germline. Trimming cost V 4 bases and J 0 bases, with 7 bases left between them. There are 14 residues in the CDR3. The sample was naive CD8+ T cells from PBMCs. The chain couples TRBV5-8 to TRBJ2-2; the D call may be TRBD1 or TRBD2 (5 bases each). The source is a man younger than 30 in good health. Some clones in this sample may be carry-over from other donors' samples. The CDR3 reads CASSGGPNTGELFF. The CDR3 nucleotides read TGTGCCAGCAGCGGGGGACCGAACACCGGGGAGCTGTTTTTT. The full variable domain, with the rest looked up from reference TRBV5-8 and TRBJ2-2, is EAGVTQSPTHLIKTRGQQATLRCSPISGHTSVYWYQQALGLGLQFLLWYDEGEERNRGNFPPRFSGRQFPNYSSELNVNALELEDSALYLCASSGGPNTGELFFGEGSRLTVL.